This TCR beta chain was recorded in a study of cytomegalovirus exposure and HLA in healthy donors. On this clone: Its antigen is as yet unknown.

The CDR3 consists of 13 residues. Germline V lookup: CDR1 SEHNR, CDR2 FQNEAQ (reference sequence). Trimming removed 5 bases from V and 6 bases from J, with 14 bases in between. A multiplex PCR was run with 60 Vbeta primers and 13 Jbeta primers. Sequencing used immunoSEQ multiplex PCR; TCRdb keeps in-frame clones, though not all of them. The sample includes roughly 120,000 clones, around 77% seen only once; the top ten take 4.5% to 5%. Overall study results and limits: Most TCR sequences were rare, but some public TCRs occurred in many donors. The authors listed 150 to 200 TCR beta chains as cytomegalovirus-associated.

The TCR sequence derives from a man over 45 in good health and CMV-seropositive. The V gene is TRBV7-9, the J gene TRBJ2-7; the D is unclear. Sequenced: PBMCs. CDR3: CASSQATVSEQYF. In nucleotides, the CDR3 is TGTGCCAGCAGCCAAGCCACGGTGAGCGAGCAGTACTTC.